These T cell receptor beta chains were read from a single sample in a study of cytomegalovirus exposure and HLA in healthy donors. Measured with immunoSEQ multiplex PCR; TCRdb has only the in-frame clones, and not every one. The table lists approximately 92,000 clones, over 75% of them singletons, with 0.95% to 1.5% in the top ten. Input material: PBMCs. Receptors originate from a girl aged 2 to 10 in good health and CMV-seropositive. Each CDR3 is given without its conserved first and last residue.

v_call: TRBV29-1; cdr3_aa: SVESINYGYT
v_call: TRBV10-3; cdr3_aa: AMAAADVSYEQY
v_call: TRBV7-2; cdr3_aa: ASSLLAGGSYEQY
v_call: TRBV9; cdr3_aa: ASSVGQVYQPQH
v_call: TRBV28; cdr3_aa: ASSHGTQPRINYGYT
v_call: TRBV20-1; cdr3_aa: SARERVEAF
v_call: TRBV30; cdr3_aa: AWRDSSTDTQY
v_call: TRBV29-1; cdr3_aa: SVEVPQRASYNEQF
v_call: TRBV6-1; cdr3_aa: ASSEELAASYEQY
v_call: TRBV27; cdr3_aa: ASSQGAQSPLH
v_call: TRBV6-1; cdr3_aa: ASSGASGDQYGYT
v_call: TRBV29-1; cdr3_aa: SVGGRLLYEQY
v_call: TRBV9; cdr3_aa: ASSPSGRVETQY
v_call: TRBV27; cdr3_aa: ASRSEAGYT
v_call: TRBV7-9; cdr3_aa: ASSSPGDYEQY
v_call: TRBV27; cdr3_aa: ASSLTGSGNTIY
v_call: TRBV30; cdr3_aa: AWSVQGSGYT
v_call: TRBV7-9; cdr3_aa: ASSLPPGTGPYEQY
v_call: TRBV5-6; cdr3_aa: ASSLGAEKLF
v_call: TRBV6-4; cdr3_aa: ASSPSSYNEQF
v_call: TRBV15; cdr3_aa: ATSPGGSFPNEQF
v_call: TRBV28; cdr3_aa: ASSYGLNTGELF
v_call: TRBV25-1; cdr3_aa: ASSESADKNYNEQF
v_call: TRBV5-1; cdr3_aa: ASSPVGRETQY
v_call: TRBV4-3; cdr3_aa: ASSQEVHGPIYYGYT
v_call: TRBV5-1; cdr3_aa: ASSLTDYTEAF
v_call: TRBV6-5; cdr3_aa: ASSQQGTSYGYT
v_call: TRBV28; cdr3_aa: ASTLDSRRGGYT
v_call: TRBV27; cdr3_aa: ASSWSRGGKTEAF
v_call: TRBV13; cdr3_aa: ASSLKTHNEQF
v_call: TRBV7-2; cdr3_aa: ATRSRGAGDTEAF
v_call: TRBV10-1; cdr3_aa: ASSESGSGDEQY
v_call: TRBV6-5; cdr3_aa: ASRTGTPYEQY
v_call: TRBV9; cdr3_aa: ASSVSGPSYNEQF
v_call: TRBV9; cdr3_aa: ASSVDRSGYT
v_call: TRBV6-5; cdr3_aa: ASRPGTSSYGYT
v_call: TRBV19; cdr3_aa: ASSRLAGGGNEQF
v_call: TRBV6-1; cdr3_aa: ASSELGRYTEAF
v_call: TRBV4-1; cdr3_aa: ASSQDGSTGVRETQY
v_call: TRBV6-5; cdr3_aa: ASSSAAGIGYGYT
v_call: TRBV6-5; cdr3_aa: ASSYSILDWMS
v_call: TRBV5-1; cdr3_aa: ASSLGTRTGQNTEAF
v_call: TRBV6-5; cdr3_aa: ASSFLRTNEKLF
v_call: TRBV6-5; cdr3_aa: ASRDRDSHFYGYT
v_call: TRBV30; cdr3_aa: AWSQAGSYEQY
v_call: TRBV4-1; cdr3_aa: ASSRLGTISYNEQF
v_call: TRBV25-1; cdr3_aa: ASNHGVGTEAF
v_call: TRBV28; cdr3_aa: ARPGQGNYGYT
v_call: TRBV27; cdr3_aa: ASSASAGASYNEQF
v_call: TRBV28; cdr3_aa: ASSITGKDEAF
v_call: TRBV29-1; cdr3_aa: SVPQTAEQF
v_call: TRBV27; cdr3_aa: ASSQREDHLSYNEQF
v_call: TRBV7-2; cdr3_aa: ASSLSGRGTAEAF
v_call: TRBV5-1; cdr3_aa: ASSSVTGVSGNTIY
v_call: TRBV6-5; cdr3_aa: ASSTADSENTEAF
v_call: TRBV13; cdr3_aa: ASSPGLAGDTGELF
v_call: TRBV11-2; cdr3_aa: ASSSLEGSYNSGQF
v_call: TRBV2; cdr3_aa: ASSRDRSYEQY